This T cell receptor (beta chain) stems from a study of T cells in Graves' hyperthyroidism and ophthalmopathy. RNA transcripts yielded amplified TCR beta CDR3 regions. Researchers ran a first-round RT-PCR on the TCR CDR3 using the HTBI primer set. TCRdb itself ran the multiplex PCR reads through MiXCR, one entry per CDR3 protein. The data show approximately 590,000 distinct CDR3 sequences, with about half seen just once and 6.5% to 9% held by the top ten. Between the trimmed V and J ends, which lost 3 bases and 1 base, there was a span of 9 bases. CDR1 and CDR2 (germline): DFQATT, SNEGSKA (reference sequence). The length of the CDR3 is 13 residues. Study observations and caveats: Model predictions of ophthalmopathy came a median approximately 6 months before onset.

Graves' hyperthyroidism was deemed stable absent ophthalmopathy progression within 18 months. Not enrolled were patients with uncontrolled infection, other autoimmune disease, pregnancy or lactation. This clonotype was counted a few times. Antigen unknown. The clonotype originates from a woman aged 18-35 years with Graves' hyperthyroidism. The chain couples TRBV20-1 to TRBJ2-5; no clear D gene. Sequencing input: peripheral blood or thyroid tissue (not recorded which). Written as DNA, the CDR3 is TGCAGTGCTAGTCGGGCAATCCAAGAGACCCAGTACTTC. Amino acid sequence: CSASRAIQETQYF.